This entry features one T cell receptor beta chain sequence. Its antigen specificity is not known. Base qualities were left out, and no much larger clone turns up one base away. V loses 2 bases at its end and J loses 7 bases; junction bases beyond the gene matches: 6. Via the germline V gene, CDR1 is MNHEY and CDR2 SVGAGI. The CDR3 runs 15 residues from the cysteine to the phenylalanine. CDR3 DNA is the only sequence kept; it has 45 bases, read in frame from the first base. In the paper's terms, the time point label means: baseline before first vaccination. Vaccinee samples were obtained from the UK trials COV001 and COV002, which included a single-blind randomized controlled phase 2/3 trial of AZD1222 (ChAdOx1 nCoV-19) in healthy adults. For TCRbeta chain sequencing, PBMC samples from trial participants were taken at day 0 and at day 28 after the second dose. The sample comes from a study of T cell responses to AZD1222 COVID-19 vaccine (dated by TCRdb to about 2021). Broadly, across the study: Because spike-specific TCR depth and breadth did not differ between the two schedules, AZD1222 recipients who got a second dose at roughly 4 weeks were pooled with those who got a second dose at roughly 12 weeks. TCR sequencing was performed for 233 trial participants, of whom about 200 were given two doses of AZD1222 and around 25 were given two doses of MenACWY control vaccine. Enrollment into the trials was organized by age into subgroups of 18-55, 56-69 and 70-plus years, and those subgroups contained approximately 160, 26 and 62 TCR-sequenced participants, respectively.

Study-wide conclusions, independent of this receptor: Nearly half of unique spike-specific TCRs reportedly recognized epitopes outside regions mutated in the B.1.351 and B.1.1.7 variants. Conclusions about previously exposed vaccinees are limited, since just five to seven AZD1222 recipients were seropositive for SARS-CoV-2 at baseline. Because no samples from the day 14 peak response were available, repertoires could be characterized only after the peak T cell response. Participants were mostly white British, with more females than males. The authors suggested clonal diversity may have been underestimated. A significant rise in spike-specific TCR breadth and depth was observed after two AZD1222 doses relative to day 0 and relative to MenACWY recipients. The 56-69-year group was small, and its depth increase did not reach significance, likely because of low power. Vaccine-associated CD4 TCRs spanned the whole spike protein, with dominant responses in regions 160-218 and 743-854.

The CDR3 regions of human TCRbeta chains were subjected to immunosequencing. The study's processing was this. TCRs in the repertoires were matched against a reference library of SARS-CoV-2-specific TCRs that had been generated with the MIRA antigen-specificity platform. Breadth meant the fraction of unique TCRs that were SARS-CoV-2-associated, whereas depth meant the fraction of total T cells that were SARS-CoV-2-associated. Using the MIRA data, each spike-specific TCR was assigned both to the spike region to which the TCR was reactive and to a CD4 or CD8 class. Log10-transformed breadth and depth values were compared by one-way ANOVA with Sidak's multiple comparisons tests. TCRdb's version of the immuneACCESS table is confined to in-frame rearrangements and falls short of the full clone set. An unresolved V gene accounts for under half of the shortfall where checked; the remainder is of unknown origin. That table gives V, J and clone size, and the DNA gave D and trimming. The sample table records fewer than 200,000 clones; 80% to 95% of these occur just once. The ten top clones hold roughly 1.6% of the sample.

Sequencing was performed on peripheral blood, taken on day 0 of AZD1222 vaccination. In this chain, TRBV6-5 is recombined with TRBJ1-5, and 9 junction bases match TRBD1. The TCR was taken from an adult in good health. At the DNA level, the sequence is TGTGCCAGCAGTTACAGGACAGGGGCTTGGCAGCCCCAGCATTTT. The encoded protein is CASSYRTGAWQPQHF.